This is a list of T cell receptor beta chains from one sample in a study of Ad26.COV2.S vaccination and SARS-CoV-2 variants. Sequencing used immunoSEQ multiplex PCR; TCRdb keeps in-frame clones, though not all of them. The table includes approximately 450,000 clones, about nine tenths detected once. Specimen: peripheral blood, collected in a trial of Ad26.COV2.S vaccine versus placebo. The receptors were gathered from a person between 18 and 65 years old who received the Ad26.COV2.S COVID-19 vaccine or a placebo. The CDR3 runs from the conserved cysteine through the conserved F or W. A D gene is named only where the DNA matches it firmly. Size tells how often a clone was seen (once, few, many) or the class of an expanded clone, and some rows leave it out.

clone_size d_call j_call v_call cdr3_aa cdr3_nt
- - TRBJ1-1 TRBV20-1 CSASFNSGVTEAFF TGCAGTGCTAGTTTCAACTCGGGGGTCACTGAAGCTTTCTTT
- - TRBJ1-4 TRBV3-1/TRBV3-2 CASSPTATNEKLFF TGTGCCAGCAGCCCGACAGCAACTAATGAAAAACTGTTTTTT
- - TRBJ1-6 TRBV11-2 CASSLFAVLGSPLHF TGTGCCAGCAGCTTATTCGCGGTTTTAGGCTCACCCCTCCACTTT
- TRBD2 TRBJ2-1 TRBV28 CASSFPGTSGRYHNEQFF TGTGCCAGCAGTTTTCCCGGGACTAGCGGACGGTACCACAATGAGCAGTTCTTC
once - TRBJ2-7 TRBV3-1/TRBV3-2 CASSQDGAHEQYF TGTGCCAGCAGCCAAGATGGGGCCCACGAGCAGTACTTC
- TRBD2 TRBJ2-2 TRBV5-1 CASSLGASGLPGELFF TGCGCCAGCAGCTTGGGTGCTAGCGGTCTACCCGGGGAGCTGTTTTTT
- - TRBJ2-3 TRBV6-2/TRBV6-3 CASSLGTDTQYF TGTGCCAGCAGTTTAGGCACAGATACGCAGTATTTT
- - TRBJ2-2 TRBV3-1/TRBV3-2 CASSQGWGELFF TGTGCCAGCAGCCAAGGATGGGGGGAGCTGTTTTTT
few TRBD1 TRBJ2-2 TRBV6-5 CASAGQGRRELFF TGTGCCAGCGCCGGACAGGGGAGGAGGGAGCTGTTTTTT
- - TRBJ2-5 TRBV6-1 CASSEALRETQYF TGTGCCAGCAGTGAAGCGCTTCGGGAGACCCAGTACTTC
- - TRBJ1-2 TRBV4-1 CASSPLALGYGYTF TGCGCCAGCAGCCCCTTGGCGTTAGGCTATGGCTACACCTTC
- - TRBJ1-3 TRBV18 CASSGQLSGNTIYF TGTGCCAGCTCCGGACAGCTCTCTGGAAACACCATATATTTT
- TRBD2 TRBJ2-7 TRBV5-1 CASSYYSGSGPHHEQYF TGCGCCAGCAGCTACTATAGCGGGAGCGGACCCCATCACGAGCAGTACTTC
once - TRBJ2-2 TRBV6-1 CASSGSLYQGTNTGELFF TGTGCCAGCAGTGGGAGTTTATATCAGGGGACGAACACCGGGGAGCTGTTTTTT
- - TRBJ1-1 TRBV30 CAWSEFTEAFF TGTGCCTGGAGTGAATTCACTGAAGCTTTCTTT
- - TRBJ1-1 TRBV3-1/TRBV3-2 CASSLRAGRGDTEAFF TGTGCCAGCAGCCTGAGGGCAGGGAGGGGAGACACTGAAGCTTTCTTT
- - TRBJ2-4 TRBV4-1 CASSLPIAKNIQYF TGCGCCAGCAGCCTCCCCATAGCCAAAAACATTCAGTACTTC
- - TRBJ2-3 TRBV5-6 CASISKLPTDTQYF TGTGCCAGCATCTCCAAATTGCCCACAGATACGCAGTATTTT
- - TRBJ2-7 TRBV5-1 CASSPEQGYEQYF TGCGCCAGCAGCCCGGAACAGGGCTACGAGCAGTACTTC
- - TRBJ2-5 TRBV30 CAWSVAGGTQYF TGTGCCTGGAGTGTGGCTGGGGGGACCCAGTACTTC
- - TRBJ1-1 TRBV5-6 CASSLRYTNSEAFF TGTGCCAGCAGCCTCAGGTATACAAACTCTGAAGCTTTCTTT
- - TRBJ2-1 TRBV9 CASAPSTDSYNEQFF TGTGCCAGCGCCCCCTCGACAGACTCCTACAATGAGCAGTTCTTC
few - TRBJ2-2 TRBV30 CAWSMTRTSGELFF TGTGCCTGGAGTATGACTAGAACGTCCGGGGAGCTGTTTTTT
- - TRBJ2-3 TRBV18 CASSRDRDHTDTQYF TGTGCCAGCTCACGGGATCGGGACCACACAGATACGCAGTATTTT
- - TRBJ2-2 TRBV18 CASSPIQNTGELFF TGTGCCAGCTCACCGATACAGAACACCGGGGAGCTGTTTTTT
- - TRBJ1-4 TRBV6-5 CASSYSGRGIEKLFF TGTGCCAGCAGTTACTCAGGGCGGGGAATCGAAAAACTGTTTTTT
- - TRBJ1-6 TRBV14 CASSHATGSSYNSPLHF TGTGCCAGCAGCCATGCTACAGGAAGCTCCTATAATTCACCCCTCCACTTT
- TRBD1 TRBJ2-3 TRBV6-5 CASSYMGQRATDTQYF TGTGCCAGCAGTTACATGGGACAGAGGGCCACAGATACGCAGTATTTT
- TRBD2 TRBJ2-2 TRBV19 CASSTTSNTGELFF TGTGCCAGTAGTACGACTAGCAACACCGGGGAGCTGTTTTTT
- - TRBJ2-7 TRBV5-1 CASSFVTGQAEQYF TGCGCCAGCAGCTTCGTCACAGGGCAGGCCGAGCAGTACTTC
- TRBD1 TRBJ1-6 TRBV12-3/TRBV12-4 CASYQGGGSPLHF TGTGCCAGTTACCAGGGGGGGGGTTCACCCCTCCACTTT
- TRBD2 TRBJ2-1 TRBV5-4 CASSLDLAGGLSSYNEQFF TGTGCCAGCAGCTTGGATCTAGCGGGAGGCCTAAGCTCCTACAATGAGCAGTTCTTC
- - TRBJ2-7 TRBV18 CASSPSGGTSYEQYF TGTGCCAGCTCACCATCGGGCGGGACCAGCTACGAGCAGTACTTC
- - TRBJ1-1 TRBV7-8 CASSLARARWNTEAFF TGTGCCAGCAGCTTAGCGCGGGCCAGATGGAACACTGAAGCTTTCTTT
- TRBD2 TRBJ2-1 TRBV5-1 CASSLPGGPSDEQFF TGCGCCAGCAGCTTGCCGGGAGGGCCCTCGGATGAGCAGTTCTTC
- - TRBJ1-6 TRBV14 CASSQEGVKGDDNSPLHF TGTGCCAGCAGCCAAGAAGGGGTAAAGGGGGACGATAATTCACCCCTCCACTTT
once - TRBJ1-1 TRBV19 CASSLTDGNTEAFF TGTGCCAGTAGTCTTACGGACGGGAACACTGAAGCTTTCTTT
- TRBD2 TRBJ2-7 TRBV19 CASSDRTSGIYEQYF TGTGCCAGTAGTGACAGGACTAGCGGGATTTACGAGCAGTACTTC
- - TRBJ1-6 TRBV12-3/TRBV12-4 CASRTEPNSPLHF TGTGCCAGCAGGACGGAACCTAATTCACCCCTCCACTTT
- - TRBJ1-6 TRBV27 CASSRGTAYNSPLHF TGTGCCAGCAGCCGCGGGACTGCTTATAATTCACCCCTCCACTTT
- - TRBJ2-3 TRBV11-3 CASSLDSGVGTDTQYF TGTGCCAGCAGCCTCGACTCGGGCGTGGGCACAGATACGCAGTATTTT
- - TRBJ1-4 TRBV30 CAWSVVEKLFF TGTGCCTGGAGTGTGGTCGAAAAACTGTTTTTT
- TRBD1 TRBJ2-1 TRBV11-3 CASSLDRVNEQFF TGTGCCAGCAGTCTGGACAGGGTCAATGAGCAGTTCTTC
few TRBD1 TRBJ1-5 TRBV10-3 CAISESTGGENNQPQHF TGTGCCATCAGTGAGTCGACAGGGGGCGAGAACAATCAGCCCCAGCATTTT
- - TRBJ1-5 TRBV5-4 CASSLRGQPQHF TGTGCCAGCAGCTTGCGGGGTCAGCCCCAGCATTTT